This T cell receptor beta chain is drawn from a study of T cell changes during pregnancy in multiple sclerosis. Only in-frame clones appear in the TCRdb table, and some are missing; sequencing was by immunoSEQ multiplex PCR. The table lists tens of thousands of clones, 93% of them singletons. V was cut by 1 base and J by 7 bases, with 11 bases left in between. The germline V gene has CDR1 LNHDA and CDR2 SQIVND (reference sequence). The CDR3 length is 14 residues. The sequencing here drew on peripheral blood, taken in the second trimester of pregnancy. The clonotype originates from a female donor with multiple sclerosis, enrolled in a pregnancy study. This chain uses TRBV19 with TRBJ2-1; D may be TRBD2 (5 bases). The CDR3 protein is CASSIALVVNEQFF. The DNA for the CDR3 is TGTGCCAGTAGTATAGCACTAGTGGTTAATGAGCAGTTCTTC. The whole variable domain, remainder taken from reference TRBV19 and TRBJ2-1, is DGGITQSPKYLFRKEGQNVTLSCEQNLNHDAMYWYRQDPGQGLRLIYYSQIVNDFQKGDIAEGYSVSREKKESFPLTVTSAQKNPTAFYLCASSIALVVNEQFFGPGTRLTVL.